These 32 T cell receptor beta chains originate from one sample sequenced in a study of blood T cell repertoires in COVID-19. Clones were sequenced by immunoSEQ multiplex PCR, and TCRdb holds only the in-frame ones, with some missing. The top ten hold less than 4.5% of the sample, which has roughly 250,000 clones, 84% seen once. The material sequenced was peripheral blood. Receptors were obtained from a man in his fifties or sixties with acute or convalescent COVID-19.

About this clone itself: Other DNA sequences from this sample encode an identical CDR3 as well. The chain couples TRBV5-5 to TRBJ1-1; 7 bases are shared with TRBD1. CDR1 and CDR2 (germline): SGHKS, YYEKEE (reference sequence). V was clipped by 2 bases and J by 2 bases; unmatched bases: 3. The CDR3 is made up of 14 amino acids. CDR3 residues: CASSLGGVNTEAFF. CDR3 DNA: TGTGCCAGCAGCTTAGGGGGCGTCAACACTGAAGCTTTCTTT.

The chain is built from TRBV4-1 and TRBJ2-1; D gene unclear. Germline values: CDR1 MGHRA, CDR2 YSYEKL. The CDR3 runs 15 residues. Trimming stripped 4 bases from V and 4 bases from J, with 14 bases between. The CDR3 here is CASSRVTVLYNEQFF. DNA for the CDR3: TGCGCCAGCAGCCGAGTAACGGTTCTTTACAATGAGCAGTTCTTC.

The chain recombines TRBV9 with TRBJ1-1; D not certain. Germline CDR1 reads SGDLS; CDR2 reads YYNGEE. This CDR3 has 14 amino acids. V lost 2 bases to trimming and J lost 1 base, with 9 bases between them. In DNA, the CDR3 is TGTGCCAGCAGCGTCGGACGGGAGAACACTGAAGCTTTCTTT. It encodes CASSVGRENTEAFF.

V usage is TRBV7-9 and J usage is TRBJ2-1, with 8 positions matching TRBD2. Germline values: CDR1 SEHNR, CDR2 FQNEAQ (reference sequence). The CDR3 contains 15 residues. V lost 1 base to trimming and J lost 3 bases; unmatched junction nucleotides: 2. The CDR3 spells CASSLGSGNYNEQFF. DNA for the CDR3: TGTGCCAGCAGCTTAGGTAGCGGGAACTACAATGAGCAGTTCTTC.

The J gene is TRBJ1-2, the V gene TRBV28; D gene ambiguous. CDR3 length equals 14 residues. From germline, CDR1 is MDHEN and CDR2 SYDVKM. The V end lost 3 bases, the J end lost 0 bases, and 8 bases lay between the germline ends. This CDR3 is CASSFSPANYGYTF. Here the CDR3 DNA reads TGTGCCAGCAGTTTTTCCCCTGCTAACTATGGCTACACCTTC.

The rearrangement joins TRBV6-5 to TRBJ1-1; 12 nucleotides match TRBD1. CDR1 MNHEY and CDR2 SVGAGI come from the germline V gene. V lost 0 bases, J lost 7 bases, and 3 bases stayed unmatched. The length of the CDR3 is 15 residues. CDR3 in DNA: TGTGCCAGCAGTTACTCGGGGACAGGGGGCGTTGAAGCTTTCTTT. Translated, it gives CASSYSGTGGVEAFF.

This chain joins TRBV11-2 and TRBJ1-6; D is ambiguous. CDR3 length: 13 amino acids. CDR1 is SGHAT and CDR2 is FQNNGV in the germline V gene. The ends were cut back, 1 base at V and 8 bases at J, with 6 bases in the middle. CDR3 sequence (DNA): TGTGCCAGCAGCTTAGTTCGGGATTCACCCCTCCACTTT. Encoded protein: CASSLVRDSPLHF.

The chain couples TRBV27 to TRBJ1-6, with D maybe TRBD1 (5 bases). CDR1 MNHEY and CDR2 SMNVEV come from the germline V gene (reference sequence). The CDR3 runs 15 residues. The V gene lost 3 bases and the J gene lost 9 bases, with 15 bases spanning the gap. The CDR3 DNA reads as TGTGCCAGCAGTTTGGCGGGGCCCTCTCGTTCACCCCTCCACTTT. Its protein product is CASSLAGPSRSPLHF.

The rearrangement joins TRBV5-3 to TRBJ2-7; possibly TRBD1 for D (5 bases). TRBV5-3 counts as an open reading frame of uncertain function. This CDR3 is 13 amino acids long. V lost 1 base and J lost 1, with 6 bases in between. The CDR3 DNA follows: TGTGCCAGAAGCTTGCAGGGTTCCTACGAGCAGTACTTC. This gives the protein CARSLQGSYEQYF.

This clone is a singleton in its sample. The chain recombines TRBV4-1 with TRBJ2-7; tentatively, D is TRBD2 (6 bases). The germline gives CDR1 MGHRA, CDR2 YSYEKL. This CDR3 comprises 15 residues. Trimming took off 2 bases at V and 2 bases at J, with 13 bases between the two ends. CDR3 loop: CASSQPGGAPYEQYF. Here the CDR3 DNA reads TGCGCCAGCAGCCAACCCGGAGGGGCCCCCTACGAGCAGTACTTC.

This chain links TRBV27 with TRBJ1-2; TRBD1 is a possible D gene (5 bases). Trimming pared 0 bases from V and 8 bases from J, leaving 19 bases between. The germline CDR1 and CDR2 sequences are MNHEY and SMNVEV (reference sequence). The CDR3 has 16 residues. The CDR3 sequence is CASSLSYRPGINGYTF. CDR3 sequence (DNA): TGTGCCAGCAGTTTATCCTACAGGCCAGGGATAAACGGCTACACCTTC.

The CDR3 is CASGGQGDYGYTF. In nucleotides, the CDR3 is TGTGCCAGCGGGGGGCAGGGGGACTATGGCTACACCTTC. The V and J genes are TRBV2 and TRBJ1-2; 7 bases are shared with TRBD1. V shed 8 bases, J shed 3 bases, and the junction held 6 bases outside the gene matches. The germline CDR1 and CDR2 sequences are SNHLY and FYNNEI. The CDR3 has 13 amino acids. Drawing the rest from reference TRBV2 and TRBJ1-2, the complete variable domain is EPEVTQTPSHQVTQMGQEVILRCVPISNHLYFYWYRQILGQKVEFLVSFYNNEISEKSEIFDDQFSVERPDGSNFTLKIRSTKLEDSAMYFCASGGQGDYGYTFGSGTRLTVV.

This chain joins TRBV18 and TRBJ1-5; no firm D call. V lost 2 bases to trimming and J lost 3 bases, with 11 bases between them. This CDR3 contains 15 residues. Germline CDR1 and CDR2: KGHSH and LQKENI. Written as DNA, the CDR3 is TGTGCCAGCTCACCAAATACAGTCGACAATCAGCCCCAGCATTTT. It yields the protein CASSPNTVDNQPQHF.

The V and J genes are TRBV6-7 and TRBJ2-5; the D gene is possibly TRBD2 (6 bases). TRBV6-7 qualifies as an ORF whose function is uncertain. The CDR3 covers 14 residues. V lost 6 bases to trimming and J lost 0 bases, with 11 bases between them. CDR3 loop: CASRGDSYQETQYF. The CDR3 DNA follows: TGTGCCAGCAGGGGGGACTCGTACCAAGAGACCCAGTACTTC.

CDR3 bases: TGTGCCAGCAGCTTGGGGACTAGCGGATACAATGAGCAGTTCTTC. It codes for CASSLGTSGYNEQFF. V gene TRBV11-1 combines with J gene TRBJ2-1, with TRBD2 matching 11 bases. The CDR3 contains 15 residues. In germline, CDR1 is SGHAT, CDR2 FQDESV (reference sequence). V lost 3 bases and J lost 4; bases outside the gene matches: 2.

The rearrangement uses TRBV5-8 and TRBJ1-4; D uncertain. From germline, CDR1 is SGHTS and CDR2 YDEGEE. This CDR3 is 16 amino acids long. Trimming took 6 bases from V and 7 from J, leaving 22 bases between them. The CDR3 protein is CASTRVEGNRGEKLFF. In nucleotides, the CDR3 is TGTGCCAGCACCCGAGTCGAGGGCAACCGGGGTGAAAAACTGTTTTTT.

The V and J genes are TRBV29-1 and TRBJ1-1; D ambiguous. The germline V gene encodes CDR1 SQVTM and CDR2 ANQGSEA. Trimming shortened V by 4 bases and J by 6 bases, and 15 bases separated the two germline ends. The CDR3 is made up of 13 amino acids. The CDR3 sequence: CSVVGPFGAEAFF. The CDR3 bases are TGCAGCGTTGTAGGGCCATTCGGGGCTGAAGCTTTCTTT.

The chain recombines TRBV19 with TRBJ2-7; TRBD1 aligns across 8 bases. Germline lookup yields CDR1 LNHDA and CDR2 SQIVND (reference sequence). V was clipped by 5 bases and J by 2 bases; unmatched bases: 8. The CDR3 is 15 residues long. This chain's CDR3 is CASSRRGQDPYEQYF. CDR3 DNA: TGTGCCAGTAGTCGGCGGGGACAGGACCCCTACGAGCAGTACTTC. Supplemented by reference TRBV19 and TRBJ2-7, the full variable domain reads DGGITQSPKYLFRKEGQNVTLSCEQNLNHDAMYWYRQDPGQGLRLIYYSQIVNDFQKGDIAEGYSVSREKKESFPLTVTSAQKNPTAFYLCASSRRGQDPYEQYFGPGTRLTVT.

J is TRBJ2-7 and V is TRBV3-1 (or the pseudogene TRBV3-2); D is ambiguous. The ends were cut back, 2 bases at V and 3 bases at J, with 5 bases in the middle. Germline V gene data show CDR1 as LGHDT and CDR2 as YNNKEL (reference sequence). CDR3 size: 12 residues. The CDR3 is CASSQSNYEQYF. CDR3 DNA sequence: TGTGCCAGCAGCCAATCCAACTACGAGCAGTACTTC.

The chain is built from TRBV15 and TRBJ2-2; 7 bases align to TRBD2. V dropped 5 bases and J dropped 5; count of bases not matched to a gene: 5. The CDR3 is made up of 14 amino acids. Per the germline V gene, CDR1 is LNHNV and CDR2 is YYDKDF (reference sequence). CDR3: CATSWGGQTGELFF. CDR3 DNA: TGTGCCACCAGCTGGGGGGGTCAGACCGGGGAGCTGTTTTTT.

This chain connects TRBV27 to TRBJ2-1; D is ambiguous. CDR1 and CDR2 from the germline V gene are MNHEY and SMNVEV (reference sequence). The CDR3 is 14 residues long. With 5 bases removed from V and 5 bases from J, the gap between germline ends came to 13 bases. In DNA form, the CDR3 reads TGTGCCAGCAGTGATATCGGAGCACACAATGAGCAGTTCTTC. As protein: CASSDIGAHNEQFF.

This chain uses TRBV27 with TRBJ2-3; 7 bases agree with TRBD1. This CDR3 contains 15 residues. The V gene end was trimmed by 8 bases and the J gene end by 2 bases; junction bases not matched to a gene: 10. Germline lookup yields CDR1 MNHEY and CDR2 SMNVEV (reference sequence). The CDR3 reads CASSFDRALTDTQYF. The CDR3 DNA follows: TGTGCCAGCTCTTTCGACAGGGCCCTCACAGATACGCAGTATTTT.

This sequence joins TRBV7-2 and TRBJ2-1, with TRBD2 identical over 7 bases. The V gene's germline CDR1 is SGHTA and CDR2 FQGNSA. J was trimmed by 8 bases and V by 2 bases; bases with no gene match: 9. The CDR3 runs to 15 residues. The CDR3 sequence is CASSLWGGSIHEQFF. As DNA, the CDR3 is TGTGCCAGCAGCTTATGGGGCGGGAGTATCCATGAGCAGTTCTTC.

This clone has a single count. The chain joins TRBV6-6 to TRBJ2-3; 10 positions match TRBD2. Germline V gene data show CDR1 as MNHNY and CDR2 as SVGAGI (reference sequence). After removal of 5 bases from V and 0 bases from J, the junction contained 8 bases not matched to a gene. The CDR3 sequence is 17 residues long. The CDR3 DNA sequence: TGTGCCAGCAGTCGTGGCCAAGCGGGAGGGAGCACAGATACGCAGTATTTT. Protein sequence: CASSRGQAGGSTDTQYF.

This clone was seen once. V gene TRBV5-1 combines with J gene TRBJ1-1; the D is unclear. CDR3 length: 13 residues. Germline lookup yields CDR1 SGHRS and CDR2 YFSETQ. V was clipped by 2 bases and J by 3 bases, with 8 bases between them. The CDR3 reads CASSFSEDTEAFF. CDR3 sequence (DNA): TGCGCCAGCAGCTTTTCAGAGGACACTGAAGCTTTCTTT. Variable domain in full (rest from reference TRBV5-1 and TRBJ1-1): KAGVTQTPRYLIKTRGQQVTLSCSPISGHRSVSWYQQTPGQGLQFLFEYFSETQRNKGNFPGRFSGRQFSNSRSEMNVSTLELGDSALYLCASSFSEDTEAFFGQGTRLTVV.

The rearrangement links TRBV10-3 to TRBJ1-3, with 8 bases aligning to TRBD1. Trimming removed 8 bases from V and 3 bases from J; junction bases left unmatched: 6. The CDR3 has 14 residues. The germline V gene encodes CDR1 ENHRY and CDR2 SYGVKD. CDR3 nucleotide sequence: TGTGCCATCGGGATGGACAGGGATGGAAACACCATATATTTT. Encoded protein: CAIGMDRDGNTIYF.

The rearrangement links TRBV6-6 to TRBJ2-7, with D unclear. The CDR3 consists of 15 residues. V was clipped by 5 bases and J by 2 bases, with 16 bases between them. From germline, CDR1 is MNHNY and CDR2 SVGAGI (reference sequence). The CDR3 loop reads CASSTPGGATYEQYF. As DNA, the CDR3 is TGTGCCAGCAGTACCCCTGGCGGAGCAACCTACGAGCAGTACTTC.

V is TRBV7-6 and J is TRBJ1-3; possibly TRBD1 for D (6 bases). The CDR3 has 13 amino acids. Germline V gene sequence: CDR1 SGHVS, CDR2 FNYEAQ. V was pared by 5 bases and J by 4 bases, with 9 bases between. CDR3 sequence (DNA): TGTGCCAGCAGCCAGGGGCAAGGAAACACCATATATTTT. Amino acid sequence: CASSQGQGNTIYF.

The J gene is TRBJ1-4, the V gene TRBV19; 8 bases are a match to TRBD1. The CDR3 is made up of 14 amino acids. Germline lookup yields CDR1 LNHDA and CDR2 SQIVND (reference sequence). J gave up 5 bases and V 3 bases, and 2 bases lay outside the gene matches. The CDR3 nucleotides are TGTGCCAGTAGTATGAGACAGGGGAATGAAAAACTGTTTTTT. It translates to CASSMRQGNEKLFF.

The CDR3 DNA sequence: TGTGCCACCACTATGAGGGGGGGCTATGGCTACACCTTC. Translated: CATTMRGGYGYTF. V usage is TRBV28 and J usage is TRBJ1-2; D is perhaps TRBD1 (6 bases). V dropped 10 bases and J dropped 4 bases, with 16 bases sitting between them. CDR1 is MDHEN, CDR2 SYDVKM, per germline. This CDR3 comprises 13 residues.

This sequence joins TRBV7-3 and TRBJ1-2, with 10 bases that match TRBD1. J gave up 7 bases and V 5 bases, and 10 bases lay outside the gene matches. CDR1 and CDR2 from the germline V gene are SGHTA and FQGTGA. This CDR3 contains 15 residues. The CDR3 here is CASSLIPGQGSGYTF. As DNA, the CDR3 is TGTGCCAGCAGCCTTATACCGGGACAGGGGTCTGGCTACACCTTC.

V gene TRBV9 combines with J gene TRBJ2-7; 10 positions agree with TRBD2. There are 17 residues in the CDR3. J was trimmed by 4 bases and V by 0 bases; bases with no gene match: 10. Germline V gives CDR1 SGDLS, CDR2 YYNGEE. The CDR3 is CASSVGQGEREGYEQYF. In DNA form, the CDR3 reads TGTGCCAGCAGCGTAGGGCAGGGCGAGCGGGAGGGGTACGAGCAGTACTTC. Combining the CDR3 with reference TRBV9 and TRBJ2-7 gives the whole variable domain DSGVTQTPKHLITATGQRVTLRCSPRSGDLSVYWYQQSLDQGLQFLIQYYNGEERAKGNILERFSAQQFPDLHSELNLSSLELGDSALYFCASSVGQGEREGYEQYFGPGTRLTVT.